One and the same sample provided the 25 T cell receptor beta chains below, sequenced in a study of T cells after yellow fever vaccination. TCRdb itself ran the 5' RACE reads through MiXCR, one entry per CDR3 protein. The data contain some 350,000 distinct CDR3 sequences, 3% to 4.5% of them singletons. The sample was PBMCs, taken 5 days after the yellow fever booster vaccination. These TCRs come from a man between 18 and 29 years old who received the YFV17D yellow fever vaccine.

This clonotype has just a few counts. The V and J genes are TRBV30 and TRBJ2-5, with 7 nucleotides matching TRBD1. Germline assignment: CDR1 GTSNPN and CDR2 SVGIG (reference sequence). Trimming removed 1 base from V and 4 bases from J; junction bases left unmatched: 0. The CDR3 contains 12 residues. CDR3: CAWSGQGETQYF. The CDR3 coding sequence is TGTGCCTGGAGTGGACAGGGAGAGACCCAGTACTTC.

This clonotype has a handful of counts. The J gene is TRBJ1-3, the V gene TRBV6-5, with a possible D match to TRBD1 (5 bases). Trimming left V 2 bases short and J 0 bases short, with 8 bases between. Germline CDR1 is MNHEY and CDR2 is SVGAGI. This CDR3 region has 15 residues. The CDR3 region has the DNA TGTGCCAGCAGTTACGGGGGAGGCTCTGGAAACACCATATATTTT. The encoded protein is CASSYGGGSGNTIYF.

CDR3 region: CASSQDRGLGELFF. The CDR3 nucleotides are TGTGCCAGCAGCCAAGACAGGGGGCTCGGGGAGCTGTTTTTT. The chain has TRBV4-2 and TRBJ2-2; the match to TRBD1 covers 8 bases. Germline V gene sequence: CDR1 LGHNA, CDR2 YNFKEQ. This CDR3 has 14 residues. The V gene end was trimmed by 0 bases and the J gene end by 7 bases; junction bases not matched to a gene: 1.

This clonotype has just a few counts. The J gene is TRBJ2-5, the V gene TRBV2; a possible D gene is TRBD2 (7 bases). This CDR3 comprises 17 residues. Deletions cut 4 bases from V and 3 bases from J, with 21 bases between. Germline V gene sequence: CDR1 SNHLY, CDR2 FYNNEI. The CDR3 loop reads CASSGAPGGGLKETQYF. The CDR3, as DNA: TGTGCCAGCAGTGGGGCCCCGGGGGGCGGACTAAAAGAGACCCAGTACTTC.

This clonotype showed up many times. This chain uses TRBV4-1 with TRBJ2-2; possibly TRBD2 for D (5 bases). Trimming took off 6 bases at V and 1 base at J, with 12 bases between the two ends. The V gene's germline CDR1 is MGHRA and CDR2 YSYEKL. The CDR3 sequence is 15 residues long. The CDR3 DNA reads TGCGCCAGCAGACTTGGGAGTTTGAACACCGGGGAGCTGTTTTTT. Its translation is CASRLGSLNTGELFF.

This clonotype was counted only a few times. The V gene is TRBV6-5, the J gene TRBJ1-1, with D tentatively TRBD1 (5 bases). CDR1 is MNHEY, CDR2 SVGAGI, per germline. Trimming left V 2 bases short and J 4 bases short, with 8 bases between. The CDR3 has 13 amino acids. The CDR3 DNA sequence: TGTGCCAGCAGTTACGCGGGGGTCACTGAAGCTTTCTTT. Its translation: CASSYAGVTEAFF.

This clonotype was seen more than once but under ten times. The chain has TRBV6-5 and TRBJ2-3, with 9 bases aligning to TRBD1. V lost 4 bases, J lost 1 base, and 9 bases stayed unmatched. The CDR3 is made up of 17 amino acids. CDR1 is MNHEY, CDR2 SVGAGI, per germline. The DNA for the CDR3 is TGTGCCAGCAGTTCGCAGGACAGGGGAGTGGGCACAGATACGCAGTATTTT. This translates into CASSSQDRGVGTDTQYF.

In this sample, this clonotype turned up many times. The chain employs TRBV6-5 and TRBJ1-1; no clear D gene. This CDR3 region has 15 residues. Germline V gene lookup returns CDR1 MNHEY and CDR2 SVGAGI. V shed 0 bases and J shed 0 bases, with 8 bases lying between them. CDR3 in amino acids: CASSYSSGMNTEAFF. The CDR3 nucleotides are TGTGCCAGCAGTTACTCCTCAGGCATGAACACTGAAGCTTTCTTT.

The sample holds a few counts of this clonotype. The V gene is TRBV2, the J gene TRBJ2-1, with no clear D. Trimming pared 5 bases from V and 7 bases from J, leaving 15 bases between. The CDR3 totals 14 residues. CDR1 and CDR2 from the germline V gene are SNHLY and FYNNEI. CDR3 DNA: TGTGCCAGCAGTAGACCCCCGAGCCGAAATGAGCAGTTCTTC. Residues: CASSRPPSRNEQFF. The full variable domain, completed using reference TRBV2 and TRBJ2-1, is EPEVTQTPSHQVTQMGQEVILRCVPISNHLYFYWYRQILGQKVEFLVSFYNNEISEKSEIFDDQFSVERPDGSNFTLKIRSTKLEDSAMYFCASSRPPSRNEQFFGPGTRLTVL.

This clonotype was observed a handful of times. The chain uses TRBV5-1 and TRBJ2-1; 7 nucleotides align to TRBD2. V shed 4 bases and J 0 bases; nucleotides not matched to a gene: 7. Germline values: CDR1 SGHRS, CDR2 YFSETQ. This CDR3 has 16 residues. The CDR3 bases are TGCGCCAGCAGCCTATATAGCGGGCTCTCCTACAATGAGCAGTTCTTC. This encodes CASSLYSGLSYNEQFF.

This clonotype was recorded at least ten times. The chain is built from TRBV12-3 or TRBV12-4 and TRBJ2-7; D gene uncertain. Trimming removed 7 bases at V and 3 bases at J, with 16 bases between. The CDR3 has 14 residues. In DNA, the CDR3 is TGTGCCAGCACTGGTCCAGACTCGGGCTACGAGCAGTACTTC. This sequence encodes CASTGPDSGYEQYF.

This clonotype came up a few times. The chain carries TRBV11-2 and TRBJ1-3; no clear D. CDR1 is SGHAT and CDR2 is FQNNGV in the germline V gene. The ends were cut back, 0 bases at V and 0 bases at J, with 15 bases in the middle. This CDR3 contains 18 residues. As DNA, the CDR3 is TGTGCCAGCAGCTTAGATCTGGCAGAACCCTACTCTGGAAACACCATATATTTT. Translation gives CASSLDLAEPYSGNTIYF.

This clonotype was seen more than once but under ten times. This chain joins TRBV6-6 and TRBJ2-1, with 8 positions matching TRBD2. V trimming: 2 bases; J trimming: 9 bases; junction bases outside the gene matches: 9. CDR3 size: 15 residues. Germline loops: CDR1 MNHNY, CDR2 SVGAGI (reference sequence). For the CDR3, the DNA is TGTGCCAGCAGTTACCCCCAGCGGGGGCAGGTTGAGCAGTTCTTC. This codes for CASSYPQRGQVEQFF.

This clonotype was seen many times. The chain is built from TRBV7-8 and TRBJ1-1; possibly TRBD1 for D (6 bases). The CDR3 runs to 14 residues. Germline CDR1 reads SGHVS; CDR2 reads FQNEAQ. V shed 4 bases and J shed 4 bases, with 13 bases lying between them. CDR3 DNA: TGTGCCAGCAGCTCCCCTTACAGGGCCACTGAAGCTTTCTTT. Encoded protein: CASSSPYRATEAFF. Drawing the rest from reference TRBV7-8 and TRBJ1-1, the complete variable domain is GAGVSQSPRYKVAKRGQDVALRCDPISGHVSLFWYQQALGQGPEFLTYFQNEAQLDKSGLPSDRFFAERPEGSVSTLKIQRTQQEDSAVYLCASSSPYRATEAFFGQGTRLTVV.

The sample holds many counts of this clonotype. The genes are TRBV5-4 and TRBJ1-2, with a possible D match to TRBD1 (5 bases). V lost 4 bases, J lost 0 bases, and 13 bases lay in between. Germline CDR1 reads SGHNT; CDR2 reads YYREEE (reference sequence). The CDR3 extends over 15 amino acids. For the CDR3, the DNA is TGTGCCAGCAGCGCGGTGGGGCGGCCTAACTATGGCTACACCTTC. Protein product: CASSAVGRPNYGYTF.

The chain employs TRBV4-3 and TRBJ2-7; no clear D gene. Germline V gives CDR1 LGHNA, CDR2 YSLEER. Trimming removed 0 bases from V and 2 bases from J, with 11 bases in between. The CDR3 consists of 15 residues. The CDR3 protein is CASSQDQAATYEQYV. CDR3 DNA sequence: TGCGCCAGCAGCCAAGACCAGGCAGCCACCTACGAGCAGTACGTC.

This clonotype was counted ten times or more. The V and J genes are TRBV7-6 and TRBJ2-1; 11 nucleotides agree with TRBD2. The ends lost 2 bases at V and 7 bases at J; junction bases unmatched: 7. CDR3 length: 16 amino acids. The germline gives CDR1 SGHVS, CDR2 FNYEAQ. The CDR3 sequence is CASSLWLAGGTNEQFF. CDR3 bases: TGTGCCAGCAGCTTATGGCTAGCGGGGGGAACGAATGAGCAGTTCTTC. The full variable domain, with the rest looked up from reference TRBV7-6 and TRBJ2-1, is GAGVSQSPRYKVTKRGQDVALRCDPISGHVSLYWYRQALGQGPEFLTYFNYEAQQDKSGLPNDRFSAERPEGSISTLTIQRTEQRDSAMYRCASSLWLAGGTNEQFFGPGTRLTVL.

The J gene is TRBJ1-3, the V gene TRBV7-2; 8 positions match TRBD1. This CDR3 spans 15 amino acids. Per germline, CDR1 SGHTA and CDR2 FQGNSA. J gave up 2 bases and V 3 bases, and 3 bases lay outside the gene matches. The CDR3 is CASSFQTGAGNTIYF. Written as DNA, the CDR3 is TGTGCCAGCAGCTTTCAGACAGGGGCTGGAAACACCATATATTTT.

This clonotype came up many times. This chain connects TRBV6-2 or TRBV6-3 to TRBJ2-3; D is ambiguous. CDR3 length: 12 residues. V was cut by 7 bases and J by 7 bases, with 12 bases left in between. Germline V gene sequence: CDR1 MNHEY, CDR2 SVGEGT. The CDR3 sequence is CASTREPYTQYF. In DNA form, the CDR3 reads TGTGCCAGCACCCGCGAGCCTTATACGCAGTATTTT.

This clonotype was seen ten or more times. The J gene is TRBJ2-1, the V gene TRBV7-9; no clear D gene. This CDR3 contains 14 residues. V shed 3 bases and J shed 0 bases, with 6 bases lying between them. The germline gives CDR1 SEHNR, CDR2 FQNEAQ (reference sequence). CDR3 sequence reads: CASSFLISYNEQFF. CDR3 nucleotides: TGTGCCAGCAGCTTCCTCATCTCCTACAATGAGCAGTTCTTC. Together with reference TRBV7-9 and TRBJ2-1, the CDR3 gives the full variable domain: DTGVSQNPRHKITKRGQNVTFRCDPISEHNRLYWYRQTLGQGPEFLTYFQNEAQLEKSRLLSDRFSAERPKGSFSTLEIQRTEQGDSAMYLCASSFLISYNEQFFGPGTRLTVL.

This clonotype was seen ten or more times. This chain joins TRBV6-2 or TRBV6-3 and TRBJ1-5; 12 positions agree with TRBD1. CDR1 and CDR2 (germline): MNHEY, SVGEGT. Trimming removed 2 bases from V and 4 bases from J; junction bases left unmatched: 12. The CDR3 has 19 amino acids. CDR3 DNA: TGTGCCAGCAGTTACACACCGGGACAGGGGGCAATTGGGAATCAGCCCCAGCATTTT. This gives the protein CASSYTPGQGAIGNQPQHF.

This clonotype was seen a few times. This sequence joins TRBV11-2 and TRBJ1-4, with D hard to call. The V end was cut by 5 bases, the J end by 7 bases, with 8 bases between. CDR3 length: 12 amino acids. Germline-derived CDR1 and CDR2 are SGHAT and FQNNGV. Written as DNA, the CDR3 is TGTGCCAGCAGCATGGCGAGTGAAAAACTGTTTTTT. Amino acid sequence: CASSMASEKLFF.

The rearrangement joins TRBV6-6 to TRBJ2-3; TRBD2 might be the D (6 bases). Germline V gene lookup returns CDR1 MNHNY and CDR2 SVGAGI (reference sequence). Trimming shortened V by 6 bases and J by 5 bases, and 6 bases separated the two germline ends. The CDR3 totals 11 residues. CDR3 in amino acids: CASRAGDTQYF. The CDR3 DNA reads TGTGCCAGCAGAGCGGGAGATACGCAGTATTTT.

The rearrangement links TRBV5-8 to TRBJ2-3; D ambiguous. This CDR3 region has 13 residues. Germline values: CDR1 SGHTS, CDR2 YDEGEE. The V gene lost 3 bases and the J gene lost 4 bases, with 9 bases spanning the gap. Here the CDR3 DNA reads TGTGCCAGCAGCTATGAGAGGTCAGATACGCAGTATTTT. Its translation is CASSYERSDTQYF.

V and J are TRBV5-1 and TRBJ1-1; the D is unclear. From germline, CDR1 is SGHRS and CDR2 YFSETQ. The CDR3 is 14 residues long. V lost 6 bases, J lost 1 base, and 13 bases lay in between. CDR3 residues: CASTAGNPNTEAFF. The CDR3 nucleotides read TGCGCCAGCACCGCGGGCAATCCGAACACTGAAGCTTTCTTT.